This T cell receptor (beta chain) was recovered during a study of OX40 agonist ivuxolimab in advanced cancers. The CDR3 loop spans 14 amino acids. Looked up from germline, CDR1 is SGDLS and CDR2 is YYNGEE. The V end was cut by 0 bases, the J end by 12 bases, with 17 bases between. The table came from immunoSEQ multiplex PCR; TCRdb's copy has only in-frame clones and leaves some out. The table lists around 94,000 clones, approximately 85% of them singletons. This chain links TRBV9 with TRBJ2-3; the D gene is possibly TRBD2 (5 bases). This receptor was identified in an adult with an advanced solid tumor such as melanoma, head and neck, liver or kidney cancer. The specimen comprised CD4+ or CD8+ T cells sorted from blood, sampled in a trial of the OX40 agonist ivuxolimab. CDR3 nucleotide sequence: TGTGCCAGCAGCGTAGCCTGGCGAGCGGACCAACAGTATTTT. This gives the protein CASSVAWRADQQYF.